This T cell receptor beta chain appears in the sequencing data of a study of T cells expressing NK-cell markers. As for the study in general: Within the sequenced cohort of eight donors, seven exhibited HCMV seropositivity and one was seronegative. Points from the study as a whole: These clonotypes, the leaders elsewhere, also led the CD3+CD56-NKG2C+ fraction in four donors. For five or six donors, the dominant NKG2C+ clonotypes made up about 1.0-7.5% of their CD8+ T cells.

The CDR3 is 14 residues long. Germline CDR1 and CDR2: SQVTM and ANQGSEA. Production of TCR beta cDNA relied on 5'RACE template switching with UMIs. One entry per CDR3 protein, without DNA, is what TCRdb gives after re-calling the 5' RACE reads. Its listing shows about 150,000 distinct CDR3 sequences. On this clonotype: Its target is not known.

J is TRBJ2-7 and V is TRBV29-1; checking the TCRdb D call of TRBD1 is not possible without DNA. Sequencing used blood T cells: a sorted CD56 or NKG2C T cell subset, CD4+ or CD8+ T cells, or bulk PBMC T cells (not recorded which). The clonotype originates from a woman in her forties or fifties in good health. The CDR3 protein is CSVERGDHGIGQYF.